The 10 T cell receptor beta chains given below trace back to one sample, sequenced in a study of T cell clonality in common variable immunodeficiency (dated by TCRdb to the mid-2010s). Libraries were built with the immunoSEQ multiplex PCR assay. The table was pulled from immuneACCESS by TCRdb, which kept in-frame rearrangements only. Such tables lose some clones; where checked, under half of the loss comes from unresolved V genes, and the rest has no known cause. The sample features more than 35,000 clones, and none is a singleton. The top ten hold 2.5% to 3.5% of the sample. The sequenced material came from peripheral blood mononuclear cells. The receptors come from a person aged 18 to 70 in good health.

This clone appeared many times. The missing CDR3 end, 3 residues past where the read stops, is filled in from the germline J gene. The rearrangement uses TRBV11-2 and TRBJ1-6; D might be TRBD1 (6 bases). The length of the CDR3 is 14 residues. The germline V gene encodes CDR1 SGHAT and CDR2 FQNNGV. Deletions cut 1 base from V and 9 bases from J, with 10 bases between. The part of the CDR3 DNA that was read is TGTGCCAGCAGCTTAGTACAGGGACGTTCACCC. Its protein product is CASSLVQGRSP. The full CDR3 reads CASSLVQGRSPLHF.

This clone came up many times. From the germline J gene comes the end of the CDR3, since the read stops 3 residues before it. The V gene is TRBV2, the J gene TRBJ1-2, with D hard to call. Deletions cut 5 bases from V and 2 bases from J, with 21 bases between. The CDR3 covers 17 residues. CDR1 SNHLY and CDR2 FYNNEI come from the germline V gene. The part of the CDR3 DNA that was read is TGTGCCAGCAGTCCCAACGGACTTCCGCAACCGAACTATGGC. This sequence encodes CASSPNGLPQPNYG. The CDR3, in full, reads CASSPNGLPQPNYGYTF.

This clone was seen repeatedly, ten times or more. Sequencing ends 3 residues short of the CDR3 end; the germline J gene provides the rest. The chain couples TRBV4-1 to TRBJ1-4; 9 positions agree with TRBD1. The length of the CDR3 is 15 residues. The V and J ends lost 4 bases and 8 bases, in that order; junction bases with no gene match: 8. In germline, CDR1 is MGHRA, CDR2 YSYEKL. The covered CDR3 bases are TGCGCCAGCAGCCGGACCGGGACAGGGAGGGAAAAA. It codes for CASSRTGTGREK. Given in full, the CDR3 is CASSRTGTGREKLFF.

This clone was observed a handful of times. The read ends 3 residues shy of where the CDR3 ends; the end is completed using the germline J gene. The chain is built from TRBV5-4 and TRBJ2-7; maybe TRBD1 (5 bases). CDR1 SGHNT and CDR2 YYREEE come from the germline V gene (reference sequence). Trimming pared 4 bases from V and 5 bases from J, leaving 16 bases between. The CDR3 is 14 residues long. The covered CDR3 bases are TGTGCCAGCAGCCCGCCATTCAGGGCAAACGAG. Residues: CASSPPFRANE. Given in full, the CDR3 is CASSPPFRANEQYF.

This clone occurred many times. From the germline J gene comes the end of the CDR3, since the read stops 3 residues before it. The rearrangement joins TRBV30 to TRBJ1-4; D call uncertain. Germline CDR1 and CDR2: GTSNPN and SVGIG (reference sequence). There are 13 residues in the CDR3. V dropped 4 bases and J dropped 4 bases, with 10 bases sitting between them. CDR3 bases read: TGTGCCTGGAATCGGGGAAATAATGAAAAA. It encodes CAWNRGNNEK. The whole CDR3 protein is CAWNRGNNEKLFF.

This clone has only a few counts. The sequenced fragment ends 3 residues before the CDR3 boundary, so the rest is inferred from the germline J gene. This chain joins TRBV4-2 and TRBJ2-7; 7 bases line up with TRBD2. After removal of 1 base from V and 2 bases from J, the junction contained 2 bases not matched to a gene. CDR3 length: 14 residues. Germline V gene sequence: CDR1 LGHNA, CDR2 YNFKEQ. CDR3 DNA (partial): TGTGCCAGCAGCCAAGGCGGGGGAACCTACGAG. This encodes CASSQGGGTYE. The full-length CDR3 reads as CASSQGGGTYEQYF.

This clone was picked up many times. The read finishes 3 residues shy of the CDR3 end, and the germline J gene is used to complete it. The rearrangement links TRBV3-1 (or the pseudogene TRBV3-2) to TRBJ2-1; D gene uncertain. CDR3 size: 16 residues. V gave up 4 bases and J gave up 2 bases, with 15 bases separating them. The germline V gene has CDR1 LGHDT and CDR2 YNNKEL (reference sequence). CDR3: CASSLWAATAYNEQFF. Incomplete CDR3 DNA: TGTGCCAGCAGCCTTTGGGCTGCCACTGCCTACAATGAG.

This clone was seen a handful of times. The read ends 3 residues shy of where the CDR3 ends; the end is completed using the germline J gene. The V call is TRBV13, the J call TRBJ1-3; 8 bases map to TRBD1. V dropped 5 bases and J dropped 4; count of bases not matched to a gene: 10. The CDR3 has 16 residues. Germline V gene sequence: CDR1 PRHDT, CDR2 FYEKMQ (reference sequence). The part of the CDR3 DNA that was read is TGTGCCAGCAGCAACTTGGACAGGGTATCGGGAAACACC. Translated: CASSNLDRVSGNT. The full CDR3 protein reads CASSNLDRVSGNTIYF. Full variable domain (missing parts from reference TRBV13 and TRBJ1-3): AAGVIQSPRHLIKEKRETATLKCYPIPRHDTVYWYQQGPGQDPQFLISFYEKMQSDKGSIPDRFSAQQFSDYHSELNMSSLELGDSALYFCASSNLDRVSGNTIYFGEGSWLTVV.

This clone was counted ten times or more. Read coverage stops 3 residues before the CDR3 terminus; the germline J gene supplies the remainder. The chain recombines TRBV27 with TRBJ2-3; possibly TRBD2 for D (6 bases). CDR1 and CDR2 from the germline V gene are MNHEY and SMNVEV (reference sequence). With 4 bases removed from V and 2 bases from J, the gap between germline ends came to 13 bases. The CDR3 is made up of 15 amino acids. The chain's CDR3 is CASSSGAGNTDTQYF. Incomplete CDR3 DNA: TGTGCCAGCAGTTCGGGAGCGGGTAACACAGATACG.

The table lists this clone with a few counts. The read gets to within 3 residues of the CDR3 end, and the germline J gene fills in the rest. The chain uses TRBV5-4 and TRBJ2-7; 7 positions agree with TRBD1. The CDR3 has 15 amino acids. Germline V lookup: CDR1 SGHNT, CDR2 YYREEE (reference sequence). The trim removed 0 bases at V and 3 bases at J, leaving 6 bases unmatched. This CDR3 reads CASSLGGTVYYEQYF. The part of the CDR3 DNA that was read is TGTGCCAGCAGCTTGGGAGGGACAGTATACTACGAG. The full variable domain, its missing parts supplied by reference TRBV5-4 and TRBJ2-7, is ETGVTQSPTHLIKTRGQQVTLRCSSQSGHNTVSWYQQALGQGPQFIFQYYREEENGRGNFPPRFSGLQFPNYSSELNVNALELDDSALYLCASSLGGTVYYEQYFGPGTRLTVT.